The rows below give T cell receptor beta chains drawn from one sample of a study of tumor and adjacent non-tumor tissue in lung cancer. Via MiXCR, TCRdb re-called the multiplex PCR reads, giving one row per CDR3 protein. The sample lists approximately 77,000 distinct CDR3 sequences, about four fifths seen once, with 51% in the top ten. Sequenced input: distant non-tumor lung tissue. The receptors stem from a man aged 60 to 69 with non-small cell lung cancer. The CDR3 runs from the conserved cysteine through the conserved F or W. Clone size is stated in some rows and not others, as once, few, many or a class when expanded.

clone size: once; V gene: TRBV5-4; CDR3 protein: CARSGRTGLANTEAFF
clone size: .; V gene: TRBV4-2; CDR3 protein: CASSRPAVSAEAFF
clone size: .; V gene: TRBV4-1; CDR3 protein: CASSNGTTSMNTEAFF
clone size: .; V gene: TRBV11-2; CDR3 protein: CASGFVTGYKQYF
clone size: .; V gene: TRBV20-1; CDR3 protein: CSPREGRENQPQHF
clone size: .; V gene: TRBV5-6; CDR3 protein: CASSYGTVWEEYF
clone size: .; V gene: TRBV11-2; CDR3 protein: CTSSLETLYDQYF
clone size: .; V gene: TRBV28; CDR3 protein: CASSSLSLASYEQYF
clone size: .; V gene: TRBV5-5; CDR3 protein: CVSSWNLIGAATYEQYF
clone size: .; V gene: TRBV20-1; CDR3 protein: CSVSRDSSSEHTQYF
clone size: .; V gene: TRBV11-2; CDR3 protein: CASSLGQGYNSPLHF
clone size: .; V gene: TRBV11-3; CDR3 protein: CAGILGTGVPETQYF
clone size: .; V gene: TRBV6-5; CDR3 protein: CARSSLGLRATNYGYTF
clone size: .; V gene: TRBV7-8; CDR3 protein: CAGSSDTGELFF
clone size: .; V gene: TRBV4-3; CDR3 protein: CASSQDRVGTRDTQYF
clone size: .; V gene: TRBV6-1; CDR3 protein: CAISEDRGETKAFF
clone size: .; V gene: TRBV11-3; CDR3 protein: CASSLDLAGANIQYF
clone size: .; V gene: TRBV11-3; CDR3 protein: CVSSSRGAGGYRAGELLF
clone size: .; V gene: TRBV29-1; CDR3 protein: CSAKRIAGGSTDTQYF
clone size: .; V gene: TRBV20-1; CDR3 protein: CSAPSPGLAVGSYNQQFF
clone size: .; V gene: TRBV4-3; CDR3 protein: CASSPGREIGNEKLFF
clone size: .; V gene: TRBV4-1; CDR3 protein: CASSLDSNTEVFF
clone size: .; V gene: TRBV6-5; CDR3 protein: CASSYDRRPYNEQFF
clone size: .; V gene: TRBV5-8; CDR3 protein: CASSLIFGTALDNQPQHF
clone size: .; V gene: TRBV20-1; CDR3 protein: CSARPGIGSSYEQYF
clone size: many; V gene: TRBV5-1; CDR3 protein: CASRVGQGALEQFF
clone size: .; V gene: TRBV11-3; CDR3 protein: CASSLTMNLYGRNTEAFF
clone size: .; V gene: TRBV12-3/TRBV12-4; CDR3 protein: CASSAAGLRTEQYF
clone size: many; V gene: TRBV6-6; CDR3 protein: CASTSQGANTEAFF
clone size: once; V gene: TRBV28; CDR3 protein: CASSFHQNYYGCTF
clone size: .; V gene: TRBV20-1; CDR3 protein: CTGGRGEGETQYF
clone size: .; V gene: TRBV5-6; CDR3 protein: CTSSLLPGGGNEQYF
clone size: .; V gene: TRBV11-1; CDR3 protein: CASSMTSGTADEQYF
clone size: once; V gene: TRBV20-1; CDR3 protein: CSAPSPGLVGGSYNEQFF
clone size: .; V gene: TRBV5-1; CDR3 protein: CASSYRGSSYNSRLHF
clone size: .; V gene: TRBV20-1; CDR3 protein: CSASKGHDPYEQYF
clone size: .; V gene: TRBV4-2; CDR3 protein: CASSQGLVGGQETQYF
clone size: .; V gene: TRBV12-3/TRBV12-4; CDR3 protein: CASAPRAYNLPLHF
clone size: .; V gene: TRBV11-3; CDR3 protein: CASSYRAGLTYKQWF
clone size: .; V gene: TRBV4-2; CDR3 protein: CASNQDGPSGGTDTHYF
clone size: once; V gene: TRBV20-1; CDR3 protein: CNSQSGGETQYF
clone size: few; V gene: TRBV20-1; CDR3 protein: CSAGIGAFNEKLFF
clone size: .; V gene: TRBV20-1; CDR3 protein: CSARESGDTYGQYF
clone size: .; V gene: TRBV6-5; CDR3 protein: CASSLAGTSSGANALTF
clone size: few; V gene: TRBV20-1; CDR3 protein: CSVMRDVNTEAFF
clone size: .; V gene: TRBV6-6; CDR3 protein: CASNITGGRTGTQYF
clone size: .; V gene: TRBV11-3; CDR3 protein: CASSFTREETEYF
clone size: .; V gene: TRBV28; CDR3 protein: CASSLTGSLSTDTQYF
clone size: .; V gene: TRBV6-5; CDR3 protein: CASSPSTGSEGEIQYF